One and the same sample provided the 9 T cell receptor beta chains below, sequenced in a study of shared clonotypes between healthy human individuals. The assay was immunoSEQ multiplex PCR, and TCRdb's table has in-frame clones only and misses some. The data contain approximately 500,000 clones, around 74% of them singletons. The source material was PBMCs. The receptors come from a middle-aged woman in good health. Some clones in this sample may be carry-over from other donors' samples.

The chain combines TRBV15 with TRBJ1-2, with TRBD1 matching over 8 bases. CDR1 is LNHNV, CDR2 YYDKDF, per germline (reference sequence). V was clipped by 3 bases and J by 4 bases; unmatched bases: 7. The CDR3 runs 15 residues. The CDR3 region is CATSRGRQGIYGYTF. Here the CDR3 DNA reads TGTGCCACCAGCAGGGGCAGACAGGGGATCTATGGCTACACCTTC.

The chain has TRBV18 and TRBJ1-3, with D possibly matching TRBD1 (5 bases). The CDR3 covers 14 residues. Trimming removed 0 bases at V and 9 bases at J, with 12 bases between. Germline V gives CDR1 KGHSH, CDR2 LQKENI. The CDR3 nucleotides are TGTGCCAGCTCACCACCGGGACGGGAAGGCACCATATATTTT. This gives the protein CASSPPGREGTIYF.

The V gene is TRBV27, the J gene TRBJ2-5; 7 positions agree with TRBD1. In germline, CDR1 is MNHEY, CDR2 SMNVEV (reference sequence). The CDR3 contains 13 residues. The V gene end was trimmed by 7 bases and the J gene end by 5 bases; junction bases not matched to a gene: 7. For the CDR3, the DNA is TGTGCCAGCAAGGGGGCTGGGTGGGAGACCCAGTACTTC. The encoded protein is CASKGAGWETQYF.

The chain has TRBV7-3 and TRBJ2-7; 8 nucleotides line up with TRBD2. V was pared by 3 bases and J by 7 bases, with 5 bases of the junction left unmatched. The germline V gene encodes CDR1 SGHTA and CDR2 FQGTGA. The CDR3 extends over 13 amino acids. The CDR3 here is CASSFGLASEQYF. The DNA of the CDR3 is TGTGCCAGCAGCTTTGGACTAGCCAGTGAGCAGTACTTC.

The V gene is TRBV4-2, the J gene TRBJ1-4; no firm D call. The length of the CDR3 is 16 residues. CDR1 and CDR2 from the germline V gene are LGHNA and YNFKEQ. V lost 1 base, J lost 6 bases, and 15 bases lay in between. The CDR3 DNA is TGTGCCAGCAGCCAAGTGGCGGCCGGGCTTGATGAAAAACTGTTTTTT. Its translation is CASSQVAAGLDEKLFF.

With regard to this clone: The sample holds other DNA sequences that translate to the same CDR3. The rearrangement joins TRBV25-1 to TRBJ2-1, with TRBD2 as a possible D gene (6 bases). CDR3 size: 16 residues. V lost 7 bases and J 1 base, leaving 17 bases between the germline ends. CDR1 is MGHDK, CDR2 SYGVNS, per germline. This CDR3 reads CASTSGGVGSYNEQFF. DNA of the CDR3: TGTGCCAGCACGTCCGGCGGGGTGGGTTCCTACAATGAGCAGTTCTTC. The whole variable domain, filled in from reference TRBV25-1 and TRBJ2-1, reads EADIYQTPRYLVIGTGKKITLECSQTMGHDKMYWYQQDPGMELHLIHYSYGVNSTEKGDLSSESTVSRIRTEHFPLTLESARPSHTSQYLCASTSGGVGSYNEQFFGPGTRLTVL.

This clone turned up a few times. CDR3 sequence: CASSLTGTVLKGYTF. The CDR3 DNA follows: TGTGCCAGCAGTCTGACAGGGACCGTTCTGAAAGGCTACACCTTC. The chain recombines TRBV27 with TRBJ1-2; 7 bases are shared with TRBD1. The junction had 14 bases not matched to a gene; V was cut back by 5 bases and J by 8 bases. The germline gives CDR1 MNHEY, CDR2 SMNVEV (reference sequence). The CDR3 runs to 15 residues.

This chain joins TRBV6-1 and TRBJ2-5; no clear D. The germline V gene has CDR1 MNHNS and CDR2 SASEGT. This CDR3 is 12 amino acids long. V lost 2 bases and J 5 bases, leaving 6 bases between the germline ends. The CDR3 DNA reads TGTGCCAGCAGTGAACTTCGGGAGACCCAGTACTTC. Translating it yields CASSELRETQYF.

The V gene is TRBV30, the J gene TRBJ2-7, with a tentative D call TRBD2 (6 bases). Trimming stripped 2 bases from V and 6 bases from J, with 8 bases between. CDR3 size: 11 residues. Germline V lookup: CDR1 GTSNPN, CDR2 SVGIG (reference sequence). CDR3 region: CAWSTGVEQYF. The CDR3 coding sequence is TGTGCCTGGAGTACGGGAGTCGAGCAGTACTTC.